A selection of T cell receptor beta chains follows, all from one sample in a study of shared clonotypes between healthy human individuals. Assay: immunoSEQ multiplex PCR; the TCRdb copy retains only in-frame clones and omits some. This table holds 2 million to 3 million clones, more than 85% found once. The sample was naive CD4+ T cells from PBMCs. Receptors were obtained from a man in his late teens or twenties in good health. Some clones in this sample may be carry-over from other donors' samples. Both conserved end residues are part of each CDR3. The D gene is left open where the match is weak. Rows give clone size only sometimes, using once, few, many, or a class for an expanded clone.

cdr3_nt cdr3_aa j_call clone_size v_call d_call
TGTGCCTGGAGTACACAGGGTTCCCTAGAGACCCAGTACTTC CAWSTQGSLETQYF TRBJ2-5 - TRBV30 -
TGTGCCAGCTCCTCCGACAGGGGGCGGATTCAGCCCCAGCATTTT CASSSDRGRIQPQHF TRBJ1-5 - TRBV18 TRBD1
TGTGCCTGGAGCAGTGGGACTAGCGGGAGGGCGGCCTACAATGAGCAGTTCTTC CAWSSGTSGRAAYNEQFF TRBJ2-1 - TRBV30 TRBD2
TGTGCCATCAGAGGGACTAGCACGAACACCGGGGAGCTGTTTTTT CAIRGTSTNTGELFF TRBJ2-2 - TRBV10-3 TRBD2
TGTGCCAGTAGTTATTTTAGGGGGCGCACGAATCAGCCCCAGCATTTT CASSYFRGRTNQPQHF TRBJ1-5 - TRBV19 TRBD1
TGTGCCAGCAGCCCCCGGGGAGGTACCCCGCCAAACATTCAGTACTTC CASSPRGGTPPNIQYF TRBJ2-4 - TRBV7-9 -
TGCGCCAGCAGCGGGACTAGCGGTCGGACCGGGGAGCTGTTTTTT CASSGTSGRTGELFF TRBJ2-2 - TRBV5-1 TRBD2
TGCGCCAGCAGGTGGAGCGAAAGACTAGATACGCAGTATTTT CASRWSERLDTQYF TRBJ2-3 - TRBV5-1 -
TGCGCCAGCAGCACAGGGGACTATAGCAATCAGCCCCAGCATTTT CASSTGDYSNQPQHF TRBJ1-5 - TRBV4-1 TRBD1
TGTGCCTGGAGTGTCGGGACCCAGTACTTC CAWSVGTQYF TRBJ2-5 - TRBV30 -
TGCAGTGCTAGTTCTGAGCAGTACTTC CSASSEQYF TRBJ2-7 - TRBV20-1 -
TGTGCCAGCAGCTTAGTAGCTGTCGGGACTTACCCTTTTGACACTGAAGCTTTCTTT CASSLVAVGTYPFDTEAFF TRBJ1-1 once TRBV11-2 -
TGTGCCAGCTCACCTTCTGGAAACACCATATATTTT CASSPSGNTIYF TRBJ1-3 - TRBV18 -
TGCGCCGGTCGACAGGGAGGGACGAACACCGGGGAGCTGTTTTTT CAGRQGGTNTGELFF TRBJ2-2 - TRBV10-2 -
TGTGCCAGCAGCCCCCCAGGGTTGGAGACCCAGTACTTC CASSPPGLETQYF TRBJ2-5 - TRBV4-2 -
TGTGCCAGCAGCCAAGATCGTAGGGAATCGGAGACCCAGTACTTC CASSQDRRESETQYF TRBJ2-5 once TRBV5-4 -
TGTGCCAGCAGCGTAGGGCGGGGCTACACAGATACGCAGTATTTT CASSVGRGYTDTQYF TRBJ2-3 - TRBV9 -
TGCGCCAGCAGCTTGGCCGGAGCCGAGGGCTACACCTTC CASSLAGAEGYTF TRBJ1-2 - TRBV5-1 -
TGTGCCAGCAGCGTAAGACCCCTCCAGGGAAAAGCTTTCTTT CASSVRPLQGKAFF TRBJ1-1 - TRBV5-4 -
TGTGCCAGCAGCAAAGTTAGAGAGTCCGGGGCGCATGGCTACACCTTC CASSKVRESGAHGYTF TRBJ1-2 - TRBV2 -
TGTGCCAGCAGCTTCAATGCGGGTTCCTACAATGAGCAGTTCTTC CASSFNAGSYNEQFF TRBJ2-1 once TRBV5-4 -
TGCAGCGCCTGGCCCCCACAGGGTAAGAGCTTCTTT CSAWPPQGKSFF TRBJ1-1 - TRBV29-1 -
TGCAGTGCTAGAATGGGAGAGACCCAGTACTTC CSARMGETQYF TRBJ2-5 - TRBV20-1 -
TGCGCCAGCAGCTTGAGTTCGGGCACCTACTATTCACCCCTCCACTTT CASSLSSGTYYSPLHF TRBJ1-6 - TRBV5-1 -
TGCGCCAGCAGCCAAGATACGCGGGGAGGCTGGGATGGGCAGTACTTC CASSQDTRGGWDGQYF TRBJ2-7 - TRBV4-1 -
TGTGCCAGCAGCGAAGGGACAGGGGGATGGACCGGGGAGCTGTTTTTT CASSEGTGGWTGELFF TRBJ2-2 - TRBV9 TRBD1
TGTGCCAGTAGGCAAGGGGACTTGAACACTGAAGCTTTCTTT CASRQGDLNTEAFF TRBJ1-1 - TRBV19 -
TGCGCCAGCAGCTTGGTGACAGATACGCAGTATTTT CASSLVTDTQYF TRBJ2-3 few TRBV5-1 -
TGTGCCAGCAGTCCCACAAGATATGGAGACTACGAGCAGTACTTC CASSPTRYGDYEQYF TRBJ2-7 - TRBV6-5 -
TGCGCCAGCAGCCAAGAATCACAGGGAGGTACCGGGGAGCTGTTTTTT CASSQESQGGTGELFF TRBJ2-2 - TRBV4-3 -
TGTGCCAGTAGTATAGCGGGAGGTTTCAGTGAGCAGTTCTTC CASSIAGGFSEQFF TRBJ2-1 - TRBV19 TRBD2
TGTGCCAGCAGCTCGGCAGGGGGCCGAGAAATGGATGGCTACACCTTC CASSSAGGREMDGYTF TRBJ1-2 - TRBV7-2 TRBD1
TGTGCCAGCAGTTTACCGGGAGAAGGGTGGCAGCCCCAGCATTTT CASSLPGEGWQPQHF TRBJ1-5 - TRBV28 -
TGCGCCAGCAGCGGAACAGGGGTAGTCTATGGCTACACCTTC CASSGTGVVYGYTF TRBJ1-2 - TRBV5-1 TRBD1
TGTGCCAGCAGCGTAAGTAGGAACACTGAAGCTTTCTTT CASSVSRNTEAFF TRBJ1-1 - TRBV9 -
TGCGCCAGCAAAGCGGGAGAAGAGACCCAGTACTTC CASKAGEETQYF TRBJ2-5 - TRBV5-1 TRBD2
TGTGCCAGCAGCTTAGTTCGATGGGAGAACACTGAAGCTTTCTTT CASSLVRWENTEAFF TRBJ1-1 - TRBV7-8 -